This T cell receptor (beta chain) was obtained from a study of blood T cell repertoires in COVID-19. Cohorts were assigned according to the clinical history that participants reported. Study processing details: Reference gene primer amplification yielded estimated nucleated cell counts. Here immunoSEQ multiplex PCR was the method, and the copy in TCRdb shows in-frame clones only, minus some. V, J and clone size were drawn from that table, and D and trimming were deduced from the DNA. Here the sample spans some 140,000 clones, under 85% being singletons. The germline CDR1 and CDR2 sequences are SGHRS and YFSETQ. Deletions cut 3 bases from V and 9 bases from J, with 16 bases between. The CDR3 sequence is 15 residues long.

The sequenced material came from PBMCs or T cells enriched from blood (not recorded which). J is TRBJ1-6 and V is TRBV5-1, with TRBD1 as a possible D gene (6 bases). The receptor comes from a man aged 30 to 45 who had recovered from COVID-19. This CDR3 is CASSSETGSGSPLHF. The CDR3, as DNA: TGCGCCAGCAGCTCTGAGACAGGAAGTGGTTCACCCCTCCACTTT. Full variable domain (remainder filled in from reference TRBV5-1 and TRBJ1-6): KAGVTQTPRYLIKTRGQQVTLSCSPISGHRSVSWYQQTPGQGLQFLFEYFSETQRNKGNFPGRFSGRQFSNSRSEMNVSTLELGDSALYLCASSSETGSGSPLHFGNGTRLTVT.